This passage covers 16 T cell receptor beta chains from one sample sequenced in a study of blood T cell repertoires in COVID-19. This table comes from immunoSEQ multiplex PCR, and its TCRdb copy is limited to in-frame clones, with some not included. The sample includes some 170,000 clones, approximately 90% of them seen just once. Input material: peripheral blood. Source of these receptors: a woman aged 60-75 years who had recovered from COVID-19.

This chain uses TRBV2 with TRBJ2-2; D might be TRBD1 (6 bases). The ends were cut back, 7 bases at V and 6 bases at J, with 18 bases in the middle. The CDR3 is 15 residues long. The V gene's germline CDR1 is SNHLY and CDR2 FYNNEI. CDR3 DNA: TGTGCCAGCAATACAGGGTTCCCAACGGCCGGGGAGCTGTTTTTT. This gives the protein CASNTGFPTAGELFF.

The chain is built from TRBV28 and TRBJ1-5, with D maybe TRBD1 (5 bases). Germline V CDR1 and CDR2: MDHEN, SYDVKM. V shed 1 base and J shed 5 bases, with 9 bases lying between them. The CDR3 has 14 residues. CDR3 amino acids: CASSLSGGHQPQHF. CDR3 coding DNA: TGTGCCAGCAGTTTATCGGGGGGACATCAGCCCCAGCATTTT.

The rearrangement links TRBV28 to TRBJ2-1, with a weak D call TRBD2 (5 bases). CDR1 and CDR2 (germline): MDHEN, SYDVKM. Trimming cost V 7 bases and J 12 bases, with 22 bases left between them. The CDR3 is 14 residues long. This CDR3 is CASTGSSIGLGQFF. In nucleotides, the CDR3 is TGTGCCAGCACGGGGTCAAGCATAGGATTAGGGCAGTTCTTC. The full variable domain, completed using reference TRBV28 and TRBJ2-1, is DVKVTQSSRYLVKRTGEKVFLECVQDMDHENMFWYRQDPGLGLRLIYFSYDVKMKEKGDIPEGYSVSREKKERFSLILESASTNQTSMYLCASTGSSIGLGQFFGPGTRLTVL.

The genes are TRBV7-3 and TRBJ2-1, with 7 bases fitting TRBD1. The length of the CDR3 is 17 residues. Germline-derived CDR1 and CDR2 are SGHTA and FQGTGA. Unmatched junction bases numbered 11, after V lost 5 bases and J lost 1 base. In DNA form, the CDR3 reads TGTGCCAGCAGCAGCAAGGGGGCCAAGGGTTCCTACAATGAGCAGTTCTTC. Encoded protein: CASSSKGAKGSYNEQFF.

This sequence joins TRBV6-2 or TRBV6-3 and TRBJ2-2; 8 nucleotides line up with TRBD2. This CDR3 comprises 15 residues. In germline, CDR1 is MNHEY, CDR2 SVGEGT. V lost 1 base and J lost 3; bases outside the gene matches: 1. The CDR3 nucleotides read TGTGCCAGCAGTTACTTCGGGGGGGACACCGGGGAGCTGTTTTTT. It is translated as CASSYFGGDTGELFF.

The chain recombines TRBV5-1 with TRBJ1-5; 8 bases fit TRBD1. Germline V gives CDR1 SGHRS, CDR2 YFSETQ. The trim removed 0 bases at V and 7 bases at J, leaving 3 bases unmatched. This CDR3 spans 14 amino acids. The CDR3 DNA is TGCGCCAGCAGCTTGGAGGGACAGGTGCAGCCCCAGCATTTT. Amino acid sequence: CASSLEGQVQPQHF. Together with reference TRBV5-1 and TRBJ1-5, the CDR3 gives the full variable domain: KAGVTQTPRYLIKTRGQQVTLSCSPISGHRSVSWYQQTPGQGLQFLFEYFSETQRNKGNFPGRFSGRQFSNSRSEMNVSTLELGDSALYLCASSLEGQVQPQHFGDGTRLSIL.

This clone has a handful of counts. The rearrangement links TRBV4-3 to TRBJ1-2, with D tentatively TRBD1 (6 bases). The CDR3 contains 13 residues. Trimming shortened V by 2 bases and J by 7 bases, and 11 bases separated the two germline ends. Germline CDR1 LGHNA, CDR2 YSLEER. CDR3 region: CASSQPGEGGYTF. The CDR3 region has the DNA TGCGCCAGCAGCCAACCAGGGGAGGGTGGCTACACCTTC.

V and J are TRBV11-2 and TRBJ2-3; TRBD2 matches 8 bases. CDR3 size: 15 residues. V lost 5 bases, J lost 4 bases, and 8 bases stayed unmatched. CDR1 SGHAT and CDR2 FQNNGV come from the germline V gene. CDR3: CASSPLGTSADTQYF. CDR3 nucleotide sequence: TGTGCCAGCAGCCCCTTGGGGACTAGTGCAGATACGCAGTATTTT.

This clone was found once. This chain uses TRBV19 with TRBJ1-1; TRBD1 agrees at 9 bases. The CDR3 is 17 amino acids. V lost 2 bases, J lost 1 base, and 8 bases stayed unmatched. The germline V gene encodes CDR1 LNHDA and CDR2 SQIVND (reference sequence). CDR3 nucleotide sequence: TGTGCCAGTAGTATATCGCCCGGGACAGGGCCGAACACTGAAGCTTTCTTT. As protein: CASSISPGTGPNTEAFF.

This chain joins TRBV7-9 and TRBJ1-1; TRBD1 might be the D (6 bases). The germline V and J ends were trimmed by 1 base and 3 bases, with 12 bases remaining between them. The CDR3 loop spans 15 amino acids. Per the germline V gene, CDR1 is SEHNR and CDR2 is FQNEAQ (reference sequence). The CDR3 reads CASSLGGGGYTEAFF. CDR3 DNA: TGTGCCAGCAGCTTAGGAGGTGGGGGCTACACTGAAGCTTTCTTT.

This clone is a singleton in its sample. The chain carries TRBV15 and TRBJ1-4; 10 positions agree with TRBD1. This CDR3 spans 14 amino acids. With 3 bases clipped from V and 8 bases from J, the junction kept 3 bases outside the gene matches. The germline gives CDR1 LNHNV, CDR2 YYDKDF (reference sequence). The CDR3 spells CATSRGTGAEKLFF. The CDR3 nucleotides read TGTGCCACCAGCAGGGGGACAGGGGCCGAAAAACTGTTTTTT.

V and J are TRBV28 and TRBJ2-1; D might be TRBD2 (6 bases). Trimming cost V 4 bases and J 4 bases, with 17 bases left between them. Germline V lookup: CDR1 MDHEN, CDR2 SYDVKM. This CDR3 spans 16 amino acids. This CDR3 is CASSSWDPAGYNEQFF. The CDR3 nucleotides are TGTGCCAGCAGTTCCTGGGACCCCGCGGGGTACAATGAGCAGTTCTTC.

The chain couples TRBV19 to TRBJ2-1; a possible D gene is TRBD2 (6 bases). The CDR3 covers 13 residues. CDR1 LNHDA and CDR2 SQIVND come from the germline V gene (reference sequence). V gave up 3 bases and J gave up 10 bases, with 13 bases separating them. CDR3 amino acids: CASSIPQGGEQFF. The CDR3 DNA reads as TGTGCCAGTAGTATTCCCCAGGGAGGCGAGCAGTTCTTC.

The genes are TRBV2 and TRBJ1-2; D possibly corresponds to TRBD1 (5 bases). The germline V and J ends were trimmed by 4 bases and 4 bases, with 10 bases remaining between them. This CDR3 is built from 13 residues. The germline gives CDR1 SNHLY, CDR2 FYNNEI. The DNA for the CDR3 is TGTGCCAGCAGTGGACAGCCGCTCTATGGCTACACCTTC. This translates into CASSGQPLYGYTF.

The rearrangement links TRBV19 to TRBJ2-5; TRBD1 aligns across 7 bases. Looked up from germline, CDR1 is LNHDA and CDR2 is SQIVND (reference sequence). V lost 6 bases and J lost 1; bases outside the gene matches: 5. This CDR3 has 14 residues. The CDR3 DNA is TGTGCCAGTAGACGACAGGGTACCCAAGAGACCCAGTACTTC. Translating gives CASRRQGTQETQYF. The full variable domain, its missing parts supplied by reference TRBV19 and TRBJ2-5, is DGGITQSPKYLFRKEGQNVTLSCEQNLNHDAMYWYRQDPGQGLRLIYYSQIVNDFQKGDIAEGYSVSREKKESFPLTVTSAQKNPTAFYLCASRRQGTQETQYFGPGTRLLVL.

J is TRBJ1-3 and V is TRBV2; D is perhaps TRBD1 (6 bases). The ends were cut back, 8 bases at V and 2 bases at J, with 16 bases in the middle. The CDR3 sequence is 15 residues long. The germline CDR1 and CDR2 sequences are SNHLY and FYNNEI. The CDR3 here is CASLSGGATGNTIYF. The CDR3 nucleotides read TGTGCCAGCCTTAGCGGGGGGGCAACTGGAAACACCATATATTTT.